This T cell receptor (beta chain) appears in the sequencing data of a study of breast tumors, draining lymph nodes, adjacent tissues. Overall study findings and caveats: Most tumor T cells seemingly derive from lymph node, then expand in tumor. Compared with lymph nodes, tumors were less diverse; compared with nontumor tissue, more.

Ten or more counts support this clonotype. What it recognizes is unknown. TCRdb called the multiplex PCR reads again in MiXCR, with one record for every CDR3 protein. The sample records about 230,000 distinct CDR3 sequences, approximately 31% being singletons. Breast cancer patients provided tissue from their axillary draining lymph nodes. Sequencing was done on a sample of axillary lymph node tissue. The receptor was isolated from a female donor with breast cancer. Some clones in this sample may be carry-over from other donors' samples.

For the CDR3, the DNA is TGTGCCAGCAGCTTGGGGAATAGCAATCAGCCCCAGCATTTT. Residues: CASSLGNSNQPQHF. J is TRBJ1-5 and V is TRBV11-2; D gene unclear. V gave up 3 bases and J gave up 0 bases, with 6 bases separating them. This CDR3 spans 14 amino acids. Per germline, CDR1 SGHAT and CDR2 FQNNGV.